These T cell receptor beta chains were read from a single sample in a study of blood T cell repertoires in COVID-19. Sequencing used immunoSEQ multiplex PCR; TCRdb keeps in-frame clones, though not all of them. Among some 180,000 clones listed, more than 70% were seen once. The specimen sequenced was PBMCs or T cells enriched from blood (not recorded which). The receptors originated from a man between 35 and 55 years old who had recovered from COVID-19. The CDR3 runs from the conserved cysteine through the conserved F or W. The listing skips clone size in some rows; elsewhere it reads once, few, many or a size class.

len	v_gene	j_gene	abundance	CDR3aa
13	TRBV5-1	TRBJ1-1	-	CASRGGWNTEAFF
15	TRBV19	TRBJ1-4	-	CASSIEVGGGEKLFF
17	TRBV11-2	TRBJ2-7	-	CASSLVGSGTGSYEQYF
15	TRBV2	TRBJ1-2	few	CASSELSQGISGYTF
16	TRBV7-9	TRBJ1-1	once	CASSPLQGHVNTEAFF
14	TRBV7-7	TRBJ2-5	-	CASSLTGFDETQYF
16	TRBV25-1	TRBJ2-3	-	CASSEYTGQGADTQYF
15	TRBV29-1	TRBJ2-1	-	CSVEPSGRAYNEQFF
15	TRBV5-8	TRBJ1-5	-	CASSTGQGRNQPQHF
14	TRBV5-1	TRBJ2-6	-	CASEGGSGANVLTF
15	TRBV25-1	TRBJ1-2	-	CASSDYTGGLDGYTF